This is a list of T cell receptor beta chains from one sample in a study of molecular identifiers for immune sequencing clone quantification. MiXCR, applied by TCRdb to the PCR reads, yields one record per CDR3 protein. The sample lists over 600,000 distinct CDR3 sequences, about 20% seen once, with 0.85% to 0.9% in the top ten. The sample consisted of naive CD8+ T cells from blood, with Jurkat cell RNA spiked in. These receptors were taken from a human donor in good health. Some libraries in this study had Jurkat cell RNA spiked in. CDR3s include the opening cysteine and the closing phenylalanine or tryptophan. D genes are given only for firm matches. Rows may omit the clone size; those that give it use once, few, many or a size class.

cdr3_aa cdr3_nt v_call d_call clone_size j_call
CASGDRGNTIYF TGTGCCAGCGGGGACCGTGGAAACACCATATATTTT TRBV12-3/TRBV12-4 . many TRBJ1-3
CASSLGPGFTGELFF TGTGCCAGCAGCTTAGGGCCAGGGTTCACCGGGGAGCTGTTTTTT TRBV13 . few TRBJ2-2
CASSQGRLALTDTQYF TGCGCCAGCAGCCAGGGCCGACTAGCACTCACAGATACGCAGTATTTT TRBV4-1 TRBD2 few TRBJ2-3
CAWSRSTGFYEQYF TGTGCCTGGAGCCGATCGACAGGATTCTACGAGCAGTACTTC TRBV30 . . TRBJ2-7
CASSPRGLWEKLFF TGCGCCAGCAGCCCCAGGGGGCTTTGGGAAAAACTGTTTTTT TRBV5-1 TRBD1 few TRBJ1-4
CASSLGGLNEQFF TGTGCCAGCAGCTTAGGAGGTCTCAATGAGCAGTTCTTC TRBV7-9 . many TRBJ2-1
CASSPDITNQPQHF TGTGCCAGCAGCCCCGACATCACCAATCAGCCCCAGCATTTT TRBV7-9 . many TRBJ1-5
CASSQEPLAGGSDTQYF TGCGCCAGCAGCCAAGAACCTCTAGCGGGAGGGTCAGATACGCAGTATTTT TRBV4-3 TRBD2 few TRBJ2-3
CASGLETGNEQFF TGTGCTAGTGGTTTGGAGACCGGCAATGAGCAGTTCTTC TRBV12-5 . . TRBJ2-1
CASSPHYSINFWGYEQYF TGTGCCAGCAGCCCACATTACTCTATCAACTTTTGGGGCTACGAGCAGTACTTC TRBV14 . . TRBJ2-7
CASSPETATNEKLFF TGCGCCAGCAGCCCAGAAACTGCAACTAATGAAAAACTGTTTTTT TRBV4-3 . many TRBJ1-4
CASSFDNQPQHF TGTGCCAGCAGTTTCGACAATCAGCCCCAGCATTTT TRBV27 . many TRBJ1-5
CSVAGTANERLFF TGCAGCGTTGCAGGAACAGCTAATGAAAGACTGTTTTTT TRBV29-1 . . TRBJ1-4
CASTPGLASDTQYF TGTGCCAGCACCCCGGGACTAGCCTCAGATACGCAGTATTTT TRBV5-4 TRBD2 many TRBJ2-3
CASSPDRNYNEQFF TGCGCCAGCAGCCCGGACAGGAACTACAATGAGCAGTTCTTC TRBV4-1 TRBD1 many TRBJ2-1
CASSLLAGEETQYF TGTGCCAGCAGCCTCCTAGCGGGGGAAGAGACCCAGTACTTC TRBV27 TRBD2 many TRBJ2-5
CASNPGTGAGANVLTF TGTGCCAGCAACCCGGGGACAGGGGCTGGGGCCAACGTCCTGACTTTC TRBV19 TRBD1 many TRBJ2-6
CASSEARLHGYTF TGTGCCAGCAGTGAAGCGCGGCTTCATGGCTACACCTTC TRBV2 . many TRBJ1-2
CASSLGGQGGTEAFF TGTGCCAGCAGTTTAGGGGGACAGGGGGGGACTGAAGCTTTCTTT TRBV27 TRBD1 many TRBJ1-1
CAWTHFALRGEATEAFF TGTGCCTGGACCCACTTTGCCTTAAGGGGTGAGGCCACTGAAGCTTTCTTT TRBV30 . many TRBJ1-1
CASRSYTDTQYF TGTGCCAGCCGCAGTTACACAGATACGCAGTATTTT TRBV7-9 . . TRBJ2-3
CASSMGSSYNEQFF TGTGCCAGTAGTATGGGGAGCTCCTACAATGAGCAGTTCTTC TRBV19 . . TRBJ2-1
CASSIGGQGTYEQYF TGTGCCAGTAGTATAGGGGGACAGGGGACCTACGAGCAGTACTTC TRBV19 TRBD1 many TRBJ2-7
CASSQDRISNQPQHF TGCGCCAGCAGCCAAGATCGCATTAGCAATCAGCCCCAGCATTTT TRBV4-3 . many TRBJ1-5
CASSTGLDGNQPQHF TGTGCCAGCAGCACGGGACTCGATGGGAATCAGCCCCAGCATTTT TRBV6-8 . many TRBJ1-5
CASSHDRSYEQYF TGTGCCAGCAGCCACGACAGGTCTTACGAGCAGTACTTC TRBV5-4 . many TRBJ2-7
CASSIGDSDWYEQYF TGTGCCAGCAGTATCGGGGACTCGGACTGGTACGAGCAGTACTTC TRBV6-2/TRBV6-3 . many TRBJ2-7
CASSLVGSGRGEETQYF TGCGCCAGCAGCTTGGTCGGTAGCGGGAGAGGTGAAGAGACCCAGTACTTC TRBV5-1 TRBD2 many TRBJ2-5
CASSQESTLRVPPYEQYF TGTGCCAGCAGCCAAGAAAGCACCCTCAGGGTTCCCCCCTACGAGCAGTACTTC TRBV3-1 . few TRBJ2-7
CASSPGVHGNQPQHF TGTGCCAGCAGCCCTGGAGTACACGGGAATCAGCCCCAGCATTTT TRBV2 . many TRBJ1-5
CASRKQGAVNYGYTF TGTGCCAGCAGAAAACAGGGGGCGGTTAACTATGGCTACACCTTC TRBV5-6 TRBD1 . TRBJ1-2
CASEARGELYGYTF TGTGCCAGTGAAGCCCGGGGGGAACTCTATGGCTACACCTTC TRBV6-2/TRBV6-3 . few TRBJ1-2
CSARDPGIPMNTEAFF TGCAGTGCTAGAGATCCCGGGATACCCATGAACACTGAAGCTTTCTTT TRBV20-1 . many TRBJ1-1
CAWQFRYEQFF TGTGCCTGGCAGTTTCGCTATGAGCAGTTCTTC TRBV30 . few TRBJ2-1
CASSLGQGTDEQYF TGTGCCAGCAGCTTAGGACAGGGGACCGACGAGCAGTACTTC TRBV7-9 TRBD1 many TRBJ2-7
CASSIGDLLYTGELFF TGTGCCAGTAGTATTGGGGACCTACTCTACACCGGGGAGCTGTTTTTT TRBV19 . few TRBJ2-2
CASSFFQGRETQYF TGTGCCAGCAGTTTTTTTCAGGGAAGGGAGACCCAGTACTTC TRBV28 . many TRBJ2-5
CASTVHSNQPQHF TGTGCCAGCACCGTACATAGCAATCAGCCCCAGCATTTT TRBV12-3/TRBV12-4 . many TRBJ1-5
CASRASGIHTGELFF TGTGCCTCGCGAGCTAGCGGGATTCACACCGGGGAGCTGTTTTTT TRBV6-4 TRBD2 many TRBJ2-2
CASSPRRDRASTDTQYF TGTGCCAGCAGCCCCCGCCGGGACAGGGCGAGCACAGATACGCAGTATTTT TRBV3-1 TRBD1 few TRBJ2-3
CASSQLANSKGEQFF TGTGCCAGCAGTCAACTAGCAAACTCAAAGGGTGAGCAGTTCTTC TRBV2 . many TRBJ2-1
CASSIGNEQFF TGTGCCAGCAGTATAGGTAATGAGCAGTTCTTC TRBV19 . many TRBJ2-1
CASSTGTSVFGEQYF TGTGCCAGCAGCACTGGGACTAGTGTGTTTGGAGAGCAGTACTTC TRBV5-4 TRBD2 few TRBJ2-7
CASSRLGVSGAETGGLFF TGTGCCAGCAGTCGACTGGGGGTCTCCGGGGCCGAAACCGGGGGGCTGTTTTTT TRBV27 . . TRBJ2-2
CASSPPRGVEKLFF TGTGCCAGCAGCCCTCCCCGGGGGGTTGAAAAACTGTTTTTT TRBV7-9 . many TRBJ1-4
CASKTGQPNQPQHF TGTGCCAGCAAAACGGGCCAGCCGAATCAGCCCCAGCATTTT TRBV7-9 . few TRBJ1-5
CASNGQPSGANVLTF TGTGCCAGCAATGGACAGCCCTCTGGGGCCAACGTCCTGACTTTC TRBV6-2/TRBV6-3 . many TRBJ2-6
CASRSGQSYTGELFF TGTGCCAGCAGGTCTGGACAGTCATACACCGGGGAGCTGTTTTTT TRBV6-5 . . TRBJ2-2
CASSLGGADEQYF TGTGCCAGCAGCCTTGGGGGGGCCGACGAGCAGTACTTC TRBV11-3 . few TRBJ2-7
CAWNPGPFLATSSYEQYF TGTGCCTGGAACCCCGGCCCCTTTCTAGCGACGAGCTCCTACGAGCAGTACTTC TRBV30 . many TRBJ2-7
CASSIIFQGEAFF TGTGCCAGTAGTATAATTTTCCAGGGTGAAGCTTTCTTT TRBV19 . . TRBJ1-1
CASSSTSGGYEQYF TGTGCCAGCAGTTCGACTAGCGGGGGGTACGAGCAGTACTTC TRBV27 TRBD2 many TRBJ2-7
CASSLWRVEETQYF TGTGCCAGCAGCTTATGGCGGGTTGAAGAGACCCAGTACTTC TRBV11-2 . . TRBJ2-5